These 8 T cell receptor beta chains originate from one sample sequenced in a study of technical replicates of blood from a few donors. Data came from immunoSEQ multiplex PCR; TCRdb stores just in-frame clones and leaves some out. The table lists more than 75,000 clones, less than 96% of them singletons. Source material: T cells isolated from PBMCs. Receptor source: a human donor in good health.

The rearrangement joins TRBV9 to TRBJ2-1, with TRBD2 as a possible D gene (6 bases). The CDR3 is made up of 18 amino acids. The germline V gene encodes CDR1 SGDLS and CDR2 YYNGEE. The V and J ends lost 3 bases and 4 bases respectively, with 23 bases between them. The DNA for the CDR3 is TGTGCCAGCAGCGCGCCCCGCTCGGCTAGCGCATTTTACAATGAGCAGTTCTTC. It is translated as CASSAPRSASAFYNEQFF.

The chain couples TRBV30 to TRBJ1-1; D perhaps matches TRBD1 (5 bases). The CDR3 is 12 amino acids. The V gene lost 3 bases and the J gene lost 3 bases, with 8 bases spanning the gap. The germline gives CDR1 GTSNPN, CDR2 SVGIG (reference sequence). The CDR3 DNA sequence: TGTGCCTGGAGAAGACAGCACACTGAAGCTTTCTTT. Amino acid sequence: CAWRRQHTEAFF.

The chain employs TRBV6-4 and TRBJ2-2; 7 nucleotides align to TRBD2. The germline V gene encodes CDR1 MRHNA and CDR2 SNTAGT. This CDR3 spans 14 amino acids. V dropped 4 bases and J dropped 1; count of bases not matched to a gene: 0. The CDR3 DNA reads TGTGCCAGCAGTGCGGGGGGGAACACCGGGGAGCTGTTTTTT. This gives the protein CASSAGGNTGELFF.

The chain couples TRBV30 to TRBJ2-7; 10 nucleotides agree with TRBD2. V lost 4 bases to trimming and J lost 4 bases; unmatched junction nucleotides: 10. Germline V gene lookup returns CDR1 GTSNPN and CDR2 SVGIG (reference sequence). This CDR3 is 15 amino acids long. The CDR3 loop is CAWTVNLAGVYEQYF. Written as DNA, the CDR3 is TGTGCCTGGACCGTAAACCTAGCGGGAGTTTACGAGCAGTACTTC.

This clone turned up a few times. The chain joins TRBV10-3 to TRBJ2-7; the D is unclear. This CDR3 contains 14 residues. Trimming pared 0 bases from V and 3 bases from J, leaving 9 bases between. From germline, CDR1 is ENHRY and CDR2 SYGVKD. CDR3 DNA sequence: TGTGCCATCAGTGAGTCTACGACAAACTACGAGCAGTACTTC. Encoded protein: CAISESTTNYEQYF.

The chain combines TRBV19 with TRBJ1-5; 12 positions match TRBD1. V gave up 4 bases and J gave up 3 bases; unmatched junction bases: 4. This CDR3 spans 16 amino acids. The germline CDR1 and CDR2 sequences are LNHDA and SQIVND (reference sequence). This chain's CDR3 is CASSRDRGRVNQPQHF. CDR3 nucleotide sequence: TGTGCCAGTAGTAGGGACAGGGGGCGAGTCAATCAGCCCCAGCATTTT.

V and J are TRBV2 and TRBJ1-1, with a possible D match to TRBD1 (6 bases). Trimming cost V 9 bases and J 0 bases, with 11 bases left between them. The CDR3 is made up of 13 amino acids. In germline, CDR1 is SNHLY, CDR2 FYNNEI. In nucleotides, the CDR3 is TGTGCCAGTCGACAGGCCCTGAACACTGAAGCTTTCTTT. This encodes CASRQALNTEAFF. Using reference TRBV2 and TRBJ1-1 for the parts outside the CDR3, the full variable domain is EPEVTQTPSHQVTQMGQEVILRCVPISNHLYFYWYRQILGQKVEFLVSFYNNEISEKSEIFDDQFSVERPDGSNFTLKIRSTKLEDSAMYFCASRQALNTEAFFGQGTRLTVV.

The chain employs TRBV27 and TRBJ2-7; possibly TRBD2 for D (6 bases). The V and J ends lost 1 base and 5 bases respectively, with 12 bases between them. This CDR3 spans 14 amino acids. The germline V gene has CDR1 MNHEY and CDR2 SMNVEV (reference sequence). This chain's CDR3 is CASSLYGRSDEQYF. The CDR3 bases are TGTGCCAGCAGTTTATACGGGAGATCCGACGAGCAGTACTTC.